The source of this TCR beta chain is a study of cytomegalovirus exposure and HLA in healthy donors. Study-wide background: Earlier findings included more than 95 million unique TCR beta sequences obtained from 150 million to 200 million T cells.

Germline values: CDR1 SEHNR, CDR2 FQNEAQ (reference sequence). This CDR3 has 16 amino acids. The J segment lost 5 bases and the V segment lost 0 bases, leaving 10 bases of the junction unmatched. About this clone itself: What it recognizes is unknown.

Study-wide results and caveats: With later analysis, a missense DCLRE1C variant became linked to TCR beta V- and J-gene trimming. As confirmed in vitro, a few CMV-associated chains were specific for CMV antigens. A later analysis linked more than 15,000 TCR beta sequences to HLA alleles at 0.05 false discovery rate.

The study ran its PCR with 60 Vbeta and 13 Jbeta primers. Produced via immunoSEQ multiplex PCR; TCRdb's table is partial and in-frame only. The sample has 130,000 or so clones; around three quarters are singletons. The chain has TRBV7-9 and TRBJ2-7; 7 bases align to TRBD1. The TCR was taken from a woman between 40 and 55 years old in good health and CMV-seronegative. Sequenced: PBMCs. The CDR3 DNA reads TGTGCCAGCAGCTTAGCCCGATTGACAGGGTTCAACGAGCAGTACTTC. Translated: CASSLARLTGFNEQYF.